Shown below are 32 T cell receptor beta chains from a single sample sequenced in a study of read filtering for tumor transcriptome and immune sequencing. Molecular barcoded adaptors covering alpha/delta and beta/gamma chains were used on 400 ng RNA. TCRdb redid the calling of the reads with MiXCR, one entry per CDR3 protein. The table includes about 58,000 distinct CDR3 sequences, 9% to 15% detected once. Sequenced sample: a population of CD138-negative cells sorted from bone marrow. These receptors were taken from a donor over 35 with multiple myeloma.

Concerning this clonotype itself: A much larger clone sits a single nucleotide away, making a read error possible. The CDR3 sequence is CASSLAPGCNEQFF. CDR3 DNA: TGTGCCAGCAGCTTAGCGCCGGGTTGCAATGAGCAGTTCTTC. The gene calls are TRBV7-2 and TRBJ2-1; no reliable D call. CDR3 length equals 14 residues. The V gene's germline CDR1 is SGHTA and CDR2 FQGNSA. Trimming removed 0 bases at V and 6 bases at J, with 9 bases between.

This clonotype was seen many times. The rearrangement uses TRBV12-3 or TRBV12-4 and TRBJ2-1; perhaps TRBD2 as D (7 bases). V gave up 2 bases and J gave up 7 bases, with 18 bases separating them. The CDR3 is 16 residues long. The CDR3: CASSLFPAGRGNEQFF. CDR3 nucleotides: TGTGCCAGCAGTTTATTTCCTGCGGGGAGGGGGAATGAGCAGTTCTTC.

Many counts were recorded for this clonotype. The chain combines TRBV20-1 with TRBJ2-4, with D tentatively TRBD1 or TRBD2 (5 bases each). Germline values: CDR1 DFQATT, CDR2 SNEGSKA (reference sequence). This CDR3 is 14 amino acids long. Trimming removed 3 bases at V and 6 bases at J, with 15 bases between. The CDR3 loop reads CSARVRWDLNIQYF. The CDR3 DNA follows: TGCAGTGCTAGGGTCCGCTGGGACCTAAACATTCAGTACTTC.

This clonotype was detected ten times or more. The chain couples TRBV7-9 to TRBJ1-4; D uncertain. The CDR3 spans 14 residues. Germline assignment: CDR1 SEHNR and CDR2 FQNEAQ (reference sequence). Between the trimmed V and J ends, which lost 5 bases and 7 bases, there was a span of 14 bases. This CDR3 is CASSGAAAGEKLFF. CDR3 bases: TGTGCCAGCAGCGGCGCAGCCGCCGGTGAAAAACTGTTTTTT.

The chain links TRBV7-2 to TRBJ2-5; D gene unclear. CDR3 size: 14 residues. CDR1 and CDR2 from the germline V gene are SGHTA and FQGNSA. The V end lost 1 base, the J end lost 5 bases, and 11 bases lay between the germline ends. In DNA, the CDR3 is TGTGCCAGCAGCTTAGTAGTCCGGTGGGAGACCCAGTACTTC. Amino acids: CASSLVVRWETQYF.

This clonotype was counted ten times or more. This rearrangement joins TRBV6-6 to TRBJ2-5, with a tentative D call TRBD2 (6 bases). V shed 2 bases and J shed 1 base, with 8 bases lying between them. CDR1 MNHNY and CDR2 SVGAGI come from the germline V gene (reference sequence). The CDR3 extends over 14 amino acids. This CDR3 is CASSYVGGQETQYF. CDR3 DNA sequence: TGTGCCAGCAGTTACGTGGGGGGCCAAGAGACCCAGTACTTC.

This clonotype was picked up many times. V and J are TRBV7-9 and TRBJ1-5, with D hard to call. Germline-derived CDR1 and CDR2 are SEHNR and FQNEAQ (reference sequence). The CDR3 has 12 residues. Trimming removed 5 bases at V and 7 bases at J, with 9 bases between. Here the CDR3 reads CASSPGWQPQHF. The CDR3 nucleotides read TGTGCCAGCAGCCCCGGTTGGCAGCCCCAGCATTTT.

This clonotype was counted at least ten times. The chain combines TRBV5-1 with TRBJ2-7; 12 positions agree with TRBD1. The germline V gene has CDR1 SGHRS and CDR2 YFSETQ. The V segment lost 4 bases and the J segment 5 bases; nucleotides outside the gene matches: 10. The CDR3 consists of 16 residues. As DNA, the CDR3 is TGCGCCAGCAGCCGAACCGGGACAGGGGGCTGGGACGAGCAGTACTTC. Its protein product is CASSRTGTGGWDEQYF.

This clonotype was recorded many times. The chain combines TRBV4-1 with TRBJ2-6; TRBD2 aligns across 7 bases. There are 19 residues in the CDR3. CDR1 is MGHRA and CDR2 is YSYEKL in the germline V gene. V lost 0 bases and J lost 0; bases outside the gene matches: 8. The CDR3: CASSQEGRDRVSGANVLTF. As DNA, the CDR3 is TGCGCCAGCAGCCAAGAAGGGAGGGACCGAGTCTCTGGGGCCAACGTCCTGACTTTC.

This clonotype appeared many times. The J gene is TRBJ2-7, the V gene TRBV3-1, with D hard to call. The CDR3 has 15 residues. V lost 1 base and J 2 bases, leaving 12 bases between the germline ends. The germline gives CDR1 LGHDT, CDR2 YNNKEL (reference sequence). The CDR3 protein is CASSQGGPITYEQYF. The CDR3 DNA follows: TGTGCCAGCAGCCAAGGCGGTCCCATCACCTACGAGCAGTACTTC.

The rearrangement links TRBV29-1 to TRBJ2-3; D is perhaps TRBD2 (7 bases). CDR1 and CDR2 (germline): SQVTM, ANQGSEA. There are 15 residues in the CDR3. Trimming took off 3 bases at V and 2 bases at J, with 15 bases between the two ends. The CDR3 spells CSVEGGRGVTDTQYF. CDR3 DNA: TGCAGCGTTGAGGGGGGGCGAGGTGTCACAGATACGCAGTATTTT.

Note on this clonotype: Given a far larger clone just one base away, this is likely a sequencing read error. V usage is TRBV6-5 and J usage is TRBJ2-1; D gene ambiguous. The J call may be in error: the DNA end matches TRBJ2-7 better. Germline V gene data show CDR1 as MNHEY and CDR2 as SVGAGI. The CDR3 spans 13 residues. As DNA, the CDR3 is TGTGCCAGCAGTAGGAGAGGACCCAATGAGCAGTACTTC. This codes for CASSRRGPNEQYF.

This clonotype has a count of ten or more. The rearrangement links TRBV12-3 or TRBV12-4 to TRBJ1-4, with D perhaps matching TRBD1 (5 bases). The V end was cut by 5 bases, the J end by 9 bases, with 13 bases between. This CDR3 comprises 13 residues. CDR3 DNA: TGTGCCAGCAGTCCTGCCGGGGCCAAAAAACTGTTTTTT. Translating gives CASSPAGAKKLFF.

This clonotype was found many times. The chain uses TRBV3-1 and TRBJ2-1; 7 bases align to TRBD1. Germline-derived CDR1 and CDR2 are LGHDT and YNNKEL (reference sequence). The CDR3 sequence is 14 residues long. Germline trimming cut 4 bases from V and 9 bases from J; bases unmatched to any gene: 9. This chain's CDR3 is CASSPGQLHGEQFF. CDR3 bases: TGTGCCAGCAGCCCGGGACAGCTCCACGGTGAGCAGTTCTTC.

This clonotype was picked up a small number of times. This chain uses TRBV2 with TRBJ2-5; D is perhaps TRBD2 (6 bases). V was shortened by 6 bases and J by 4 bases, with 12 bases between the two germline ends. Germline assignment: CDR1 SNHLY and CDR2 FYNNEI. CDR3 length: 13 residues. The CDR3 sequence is CASSGDGGETQYF. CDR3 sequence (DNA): TGTGCCAGCAGCGGGGACGGGGGAGAGACCCAGTACTTC.

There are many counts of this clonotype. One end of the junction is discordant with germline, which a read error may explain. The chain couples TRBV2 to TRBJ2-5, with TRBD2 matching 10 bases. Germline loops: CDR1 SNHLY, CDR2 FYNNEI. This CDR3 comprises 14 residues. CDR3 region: CASSEEAGGETQYF. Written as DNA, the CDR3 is TGTGCCAGCAGCGAAGAAGCGGGGGGGGAGACCCAGTACTTC.

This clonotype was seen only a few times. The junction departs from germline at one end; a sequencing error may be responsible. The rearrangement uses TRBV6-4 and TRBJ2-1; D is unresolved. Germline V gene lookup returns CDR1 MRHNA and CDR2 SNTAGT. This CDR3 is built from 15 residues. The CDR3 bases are TGCGCCAGCAGTTTTGACACCAGCTCCTACAATGAGCAGATCTTC. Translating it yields CASSFDTSSYNEQIF.

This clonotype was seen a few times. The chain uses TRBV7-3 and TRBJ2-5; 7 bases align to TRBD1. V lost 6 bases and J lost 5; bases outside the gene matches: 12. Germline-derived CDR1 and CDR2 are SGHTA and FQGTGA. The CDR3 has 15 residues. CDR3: CASSLQGGFGETQYF. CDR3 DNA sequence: TGTGCCAGCAGTCTGCAAGGGGGCTTCGGGGAGACCCAGTACTTC.

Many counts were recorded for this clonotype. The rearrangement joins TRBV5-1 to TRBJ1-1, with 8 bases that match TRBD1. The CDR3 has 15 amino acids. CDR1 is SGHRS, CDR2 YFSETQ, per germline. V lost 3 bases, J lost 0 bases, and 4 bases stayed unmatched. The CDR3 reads CASSWQGAVNTEAFF. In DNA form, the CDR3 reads TGCGCCAGCAGCTGGCAGGGGGCCGTGAACACTGAAGCTTTCTTT.

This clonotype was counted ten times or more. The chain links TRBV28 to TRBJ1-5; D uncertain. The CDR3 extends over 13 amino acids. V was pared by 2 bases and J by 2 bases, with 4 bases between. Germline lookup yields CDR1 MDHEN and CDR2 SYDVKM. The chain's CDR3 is CASSLVGNQPQHF. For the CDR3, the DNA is TGTGCCAGCAGTTTAGTAGGCAATCAGCCCCAGCATTTT.

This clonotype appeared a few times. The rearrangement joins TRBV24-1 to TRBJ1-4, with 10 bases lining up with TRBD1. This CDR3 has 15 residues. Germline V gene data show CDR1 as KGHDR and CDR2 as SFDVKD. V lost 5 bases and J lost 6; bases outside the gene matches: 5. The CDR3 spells CATSGSGTGDEKLFF. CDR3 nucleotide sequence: TGTGCCACCAGTGGCTCCGGGACAGGGGATGAAAAACTGTTTTTT.

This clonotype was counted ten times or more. The CDR3 spells CASSSTLNTEAFF. CDR3 coding DNA: TGTGCCAGCAGTTCCACACTGAACACTGAAGCTTTCTTT. The chain recombines TRBV6-5 with TRBJ1-1; no reliable D call. Germline V lookup: CDR1 MNHEY, CDR2 SVGAGI. The CDR3 runs to 13 residues. Trimming left V 4 bases short and J 0 bases short, with 6 bases between.

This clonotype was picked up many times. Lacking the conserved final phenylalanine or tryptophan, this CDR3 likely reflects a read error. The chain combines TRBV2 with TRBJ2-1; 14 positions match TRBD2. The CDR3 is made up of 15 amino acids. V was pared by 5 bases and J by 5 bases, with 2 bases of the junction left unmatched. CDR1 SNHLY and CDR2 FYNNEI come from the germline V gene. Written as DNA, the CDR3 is TGTGCCAGCAGTTGGACTAGCGGGGGGCACAATGAGCAGTTCCTC. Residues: CASSWTSGGHNEQFL.

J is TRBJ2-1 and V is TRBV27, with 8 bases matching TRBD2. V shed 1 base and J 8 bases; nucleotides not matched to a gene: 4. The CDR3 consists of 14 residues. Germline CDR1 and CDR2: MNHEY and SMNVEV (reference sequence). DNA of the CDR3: TGTGCCAGCAGTTTATGGACGGGAGGGGATGAGCAGTTCTTC. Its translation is CASSLWTGGDEQFF.

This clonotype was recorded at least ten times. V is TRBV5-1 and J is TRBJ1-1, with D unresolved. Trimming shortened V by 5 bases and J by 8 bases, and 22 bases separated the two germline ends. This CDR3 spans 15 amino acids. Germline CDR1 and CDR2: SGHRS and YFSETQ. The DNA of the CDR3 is TGCGCCAGCAGTCCCCGTGTCGGAGCGGCGCGGGAAGCTTTCTTT. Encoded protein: CASSPRVGAAREAFF.

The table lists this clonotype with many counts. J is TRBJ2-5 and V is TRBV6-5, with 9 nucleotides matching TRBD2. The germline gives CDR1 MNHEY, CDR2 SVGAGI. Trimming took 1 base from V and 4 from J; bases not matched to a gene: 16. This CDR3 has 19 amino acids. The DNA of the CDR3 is TGTGCCAGCAGTTACTATCTGGTGCGGGGGGGTACGCGCGGAGAGACCCAGTACTTC. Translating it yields CASSYYLVRGGTRGETQYF.

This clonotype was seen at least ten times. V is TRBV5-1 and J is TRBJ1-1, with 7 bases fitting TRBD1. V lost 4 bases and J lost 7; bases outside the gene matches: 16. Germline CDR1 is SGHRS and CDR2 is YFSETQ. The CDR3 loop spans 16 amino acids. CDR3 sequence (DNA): TGCGCCAGCAGCATGGAGGGGGCGAATTTTCCAATTGAAGCTTTCTTT. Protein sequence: CASSMEGANFPIEAFF. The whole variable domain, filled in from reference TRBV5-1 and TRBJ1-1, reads KAGVTQTPRYLIKTRGQQVTLSCSPISGHRSVSWYQQTPGQGLQFLFEYFSETQRNKGNFPGRFSGRQFSNSRSEMNVSTLELGDSALYLCASSMEGANFPIEAFFGQGTRLTVV.

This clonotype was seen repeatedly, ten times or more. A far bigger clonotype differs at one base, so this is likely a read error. The CDR3 sequence is CASSEGQGYNEQFF. In nucleotides, the CDR3 is TGTGCCAGCAGTGAGGGACAGGGCTACAATGAGCAGTTCTTC. The rearrangement uses TRBV6-4 and TRBJ2-1, with TRBD1 matching over 9 bases. Germline assignment: CDR1 MRHNA and CDR2 SNTAGT. V lost 3 bases, J lost 3 bases, and 0 bases stayed unmatched. This CDR3 has 14 amino acids.

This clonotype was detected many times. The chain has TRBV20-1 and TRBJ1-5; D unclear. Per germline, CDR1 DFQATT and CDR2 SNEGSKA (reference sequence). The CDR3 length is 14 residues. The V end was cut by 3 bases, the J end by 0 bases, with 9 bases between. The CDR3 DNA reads TGCAGTGCTAGTGCCGCCCTTAGCAATCAGCCCCAGCATTTT. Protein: CSASAALSNQPQHF.

The CDR3 nucleotides are TGTGCCAGCAGTGACTCCAGCACCGGGGAGCTGTTTTTT. Amino acid sequence: CASSDSSTGELFF. The rearrangement joins TRBV6-4 to TRBJ2-2; no clear D gene. This CDR3 spans 13 amino acids. Trimming left V 0 bases short and J 4 bases short, with 3 bases between. Germline CDR1 MRHNA, CDR2 SNTAGT.

Written as DNA, the CDR3 is TGTGCCAGCAGTCGCACCGAGGGGACAGCTGTTAGCAATCAGCCCCAGCATTTT. Protein sequence: CASSRTEGTAVSNQPQHF. The chain uses TRBV6-5 and TRBJ1-5, with 7 positions matching TRBD1. After removal of 5 bases from V and 0 bases from J, the junction contained 13 bases not matched to a gene. Germline CDR1 reads MNHEY; CDR2 reads SVGAGI. CDR3 length: 18 amino acids.

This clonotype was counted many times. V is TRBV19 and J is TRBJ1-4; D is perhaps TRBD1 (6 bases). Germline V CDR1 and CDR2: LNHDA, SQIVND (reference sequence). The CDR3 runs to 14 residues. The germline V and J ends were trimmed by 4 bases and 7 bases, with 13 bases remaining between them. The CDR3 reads CASSTNRDGEKLFF. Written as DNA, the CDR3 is TGTGCCAGTAGTACCAACAGGGATGGTGAAAAACTGTTTTTT.